The rows below give T cell receptor beta chains drawn from one sample of a study of blood T cell repertoires in COVID-19. Sequencing was performed with immunoSEQ multiplex PCR; in TCRdb, only in-frame clones are kept and a portion is missing. Of 220,000 or so clones in the sample, approximately 86% were seen once. Sequencing was done on a sample of PBMCs or T cells enriched from blood (not recorded which). The receptors were sampled from a woman in her forties or fifties with acute COVID-19. The CDR3 runs from the conserved cysteine through the conserved F or W. Fields, in order: clone size, V gene, J gene, CDR3 protein. The size field is filled for only some rows; it gives once, few, many or a size class.

NA	TRBV6-5	TRBJ2-5	CASSYQTGRQETQYF
NA	TRBV2	TRBJ2-5	CASSGGQGFSEFPRETQYF
NA	TRBV5-5	TRBJ1-4	CASSQGTAGEKLFF
NA	TRBV7-8	TRBJ1-1	CASSATQGRTEAFF
NA	TRBV19	TRBJ2-1	CASSALAVSEQFF
NA	TRBV15	TRBJ2-7	CATSRDPAGEDSYEQYF
NA	TRBV28	TRBJ1-5	CASSSPIDRIGNQPQHF
NA	TRBV10-3	TRBJ1-1	CAISGPTDNTEAFF
few	TRBV5-1	TRBJ2-7	CASREGLAGPYEQYF
NA	TRBV19	TRBJ1-5	CASRPTVADRQPQHF
NA	TRBV2	TRBJ2-5	CASSEDETGERETQYF
NA	TRBV9	TRBJ1-3	CASSFRTGTFGNTIYF
many	TRBV4-1	TRBJ1-1	CASSPSWRDTEAFF
once	TRBV19	TRBJ1-5	CASTQGQGGQPQHF
NA	TRBV28	TRBJ1-4	CASGLGSTNEKLFF
NA	TRBV11-2	TRBJ2-2	CASSLLAGTGELFF
NA	TRBV21-1	TRBJ2-3	CASSSRGDTQYF
once	TRBV12-3/TRBV12-4	TRBJ2-3	CASSFGPTDTQYF
NA	TRBV5-1	TRBJ2-3	CASSLGLYSSTDTQYF
NA	TRBV28	TRBJ2-7	CASSLSGKQGEQYF
NA	TRBV18	TRBJ2-1	CASSPGLAGVDEQFF
NA	TRBV7-2	TRBJ1-4	CASSPGRGRGVEKLFF
NA	TRBV21-1	TRBJ2-7	CASSKSGVSAFEQYF
NA	TRBV3-1/TRBV3-2	TRBJ1-3	CASSRQGGAGNTIYF
NA	TRBV28	TRBJ2-7	CASSGSSGSYEQYF
NA	TRBV18	TRBJ2-7	CASSPSGRTYEQYF
NA	TRBV30	TRBJ2-5	CAWGLGPGGETQYF
NA	TRBV20-1	TRBJ2-1	CSARRDRQFF